The 9 T cell receptor beta chains listed next were all sequenced from one sample in a study of shared clonotypes between healthy human individuals. Libraries were prepared by immunoSEQ multiplex PCR; TCRdb keeps only in-frame clonotypes and omits some of them. Of about 1 million clones listed, about 77% are singletons. The material sequenced was memory CD4+ T cells sorted from blood. Described subset: CD45RA-negative fraction. The receptor set was obtained from a man younger than 30 in good health.

The chain joins TRBV5-1 to TRBJ1-1; no clear D gene. Germline V CDR1 and CDR2: SGHRS, YFSETQ. The V and J ends lost 5 bases and 0 bases respectively, with 8 bases between them. The CDR3 is made up of 13 amino acids. The DNA of the CDR3 is TGCGCCAGCAGGGCATACATGAACACTGAAGCTTTCTTT. This translates into CASRAYMNTEAFF.

The chain couples TRBV28 to TRBJ2-5; D may be TRBD1 (6 bases). Germline V gene lookup returns CDR1 MDHEN and CDR2 SYDVKM. V lost 7 bases, J lost 2 bases, and 11 bases lay in between. The CDR3 runs to 13 residues. The CDR3 is CASIRGGQETQYF. CDR3 sequence (DNA): TGTGCCAGCATCAGGGGTGGACAAGAGACCCAGTACTTC.

With regard to this clone: At the DNA level, this CDR3 is encoded by other sequences in the same sample as well. The chain is built from TRBV28 and TRBJ2-7, with D possibly being TRBD1 (6 bases). Germline CDR1 reads MDHEN; CDR2 reads SYDVKM. V was pared by 6 bases and J by 2 bases, with 11 bases between. The CDR3 length is 13 residues. CDR3 in amino acids: CASSLNRAYEQYF. CDR3 nucleotides: TGTGCCAGCAGCCTTAACAGGGCCTACGAGCAGTACTTC.

J is TRBJ2-5 and V is TRBV30; 7 bases align to TRBD1. Germline assignment: CDR1 GTSNPN and CDR2 SVGIG (reference sequence). V lost 4 bases, J lost 5 bases, and 10 bases stayed unmatched. The CDR3 spans 14 residues. CDR3 region: CAWKDRSLRETQYF. The CDR3 nucleotides read TGTGCCTGGAAGGACAGGTCTTTGAGGGAGACCCAGTACTTC.

This clone was seen a few times. The sample contains more than one DNA sequence encoding this CDR3. The J gene is TRBJ2-5, the V gene TRBV7-9; D not resolved. The CDR3 consists of 12 residues. Germline assignment: CDR1 SEHNR and CDR2 FQNEAQ (reference sequence). Trimming shortened V by 3 bases and J by 1 base, and 3 bases separated the two germline ends. The CDR3 spells CASSLPQETQYF. CDR3 coding DNA: TGTGCCAGCAGCTTGCCCCAAGAGACCCAGTACTTC. Combining the CDR3 with reference TRBV7-9 and TRBJ2-5 gives the whole variable domain DTGVSQNPRHKITKRGQNVTFRCDPISEHNRLYWYRQTLGQGPEFLTYFQNEAQLEKSRLLSDRFSAERPKGSFSTLEIQRTEQGDSAMYLCASSLPQETQYFGPGTRLLVL.

The V call is TRBV19, the J call TRBJ2-3; 8 positions agree with TRBD1. This CDR3 is 14 amino acids long. J gave up 5 bases and V 6 bases, and 7 bases lay outside the gene matches. The V gene's germline CDR1 is LNHDA and CDR2 SQIVND (reference sequence). The CDR3 here is CASSFDRGRDTQYF. The CDR3 DNA is TGTGCCAGTAGCTTCGACAGGGGTCGAGATACGCAGTATTTT.

This chain's CDR3 is CASSLSGGGELFF. For the CDR3, the DNA is TGTGCCAGCAGTTTATCCGGAGGCGGGGAGCTGTTTTTT. The V call is TRBV27, the J call TRBJ2-2; perhaps TRBD2 as D (5 bases). V gave up 0 bases and J gave up 7 bases, with 6 bases separating them. This CDR3 contains 13 residues. Per the germline V gene, CDR1 is MNHEY and CDR2 is SMNVEV (reference sequence).

The chain joins TRBV6-1 to TRBJ2-3, with 13 bases that match TRBD2. J lost 0 bases, V lost 8 bases, and 11 bases had no gene match. The germline V gene has CDR1 MNHNS and CDR2 SASEGT. This CDR3 contains 18 residues. CDR3 protein: CASRKGTSGVASTDTQYF. CDR3 DNA: TGTGCCAGCCGTAAAGGGACTAGCGGGGTCGCTAGCACAGATACGCAGTATTTT.

The chain is built from TRBV6-5 and TRBJ1-1, with D possibly matching TRBD1 (6 bases). The CDR3 length is 16 residues. CDR1 is MNHEY, CDR2 SVGAGI, per germline. V was trimmed by 4 bases and J by 0 bases, leaving 15 bases between them. The CDR3 bases are TGTGCCAGCAGTTCGAGTCCGGACAGCATGAACACTGAAGCTTTCTTT. Protein product: CASSSSPDSMNTEAFF.